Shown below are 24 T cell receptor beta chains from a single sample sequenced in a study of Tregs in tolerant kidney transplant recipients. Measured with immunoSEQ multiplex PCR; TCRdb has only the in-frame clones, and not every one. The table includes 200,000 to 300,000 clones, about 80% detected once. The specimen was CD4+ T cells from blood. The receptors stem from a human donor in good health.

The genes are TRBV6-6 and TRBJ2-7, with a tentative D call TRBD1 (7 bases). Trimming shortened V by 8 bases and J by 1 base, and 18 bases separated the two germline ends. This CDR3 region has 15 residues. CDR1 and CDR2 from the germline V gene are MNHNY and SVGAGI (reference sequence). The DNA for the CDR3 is TGTGCCAGCGACTTGGAGGGGGCCGGGTCCTACGAGCAGTACTTC. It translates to CASDLEGAGSYEQYF.

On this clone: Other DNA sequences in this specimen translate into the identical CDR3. The CDR3 spells CASSPLYEQYF. In nucleotides, the CDR3 is TGTGCCAGCAGCCCGCTCTACGAGCAGTACTTC. The V and J genes are TRBV7-9 and TRBJ2-7; no definite D call. Germline CDR1 SEHNR, CDR2 FQNEAQ (reference sequence). V dropped 5 bases and J dropped 3 bases, with 5 bases sitting between them. CDR3 size: 11 residues.

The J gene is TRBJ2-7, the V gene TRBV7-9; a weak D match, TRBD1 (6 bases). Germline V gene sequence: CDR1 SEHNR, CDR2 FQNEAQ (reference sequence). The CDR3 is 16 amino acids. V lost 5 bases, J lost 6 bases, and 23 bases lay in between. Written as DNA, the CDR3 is TGTGCCAGCAGCCCTCCGGTGGGCAGGGGCGGTGGCGAGCAGTACTTC. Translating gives CASSPPVGRGGGEQYF.

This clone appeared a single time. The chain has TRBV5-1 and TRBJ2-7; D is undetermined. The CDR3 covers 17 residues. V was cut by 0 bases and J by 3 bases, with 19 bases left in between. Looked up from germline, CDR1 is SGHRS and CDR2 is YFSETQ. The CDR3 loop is CASSLGSEPWKLYEQYF. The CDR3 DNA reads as TGCGCCAGCAGCTTGGGGTCTGAACCCTGGAAGCTCTACGAGCAGTACTTC.

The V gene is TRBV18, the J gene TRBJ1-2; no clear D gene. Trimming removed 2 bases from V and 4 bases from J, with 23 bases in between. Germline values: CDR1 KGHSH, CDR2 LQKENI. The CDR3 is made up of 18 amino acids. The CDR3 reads CASSPGRWELILAYGYTF. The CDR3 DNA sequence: TGTGCCAGCTCACCAGGGCGGTGGGAGCTGATATTAGCCTATGGCTACACCTTC.

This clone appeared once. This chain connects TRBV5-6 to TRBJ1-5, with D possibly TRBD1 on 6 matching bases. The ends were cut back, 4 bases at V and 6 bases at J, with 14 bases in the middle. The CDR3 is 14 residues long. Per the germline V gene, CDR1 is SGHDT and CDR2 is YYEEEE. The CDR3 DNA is TGTGCCAGCAGCCGAGGCCAGGGGCTTCAGCCCCAGCATTTT. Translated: CASSRGQGLQPQHF.

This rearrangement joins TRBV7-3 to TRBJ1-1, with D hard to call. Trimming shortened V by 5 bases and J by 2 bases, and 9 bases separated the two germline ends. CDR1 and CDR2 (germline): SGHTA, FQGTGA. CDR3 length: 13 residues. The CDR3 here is CASSPGRNTEAFF. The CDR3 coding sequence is TGTGCCAGCAGCCCCGGAAGAAACACTGAAGCTTTCTTT. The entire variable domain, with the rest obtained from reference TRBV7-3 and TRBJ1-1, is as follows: GAGVSQTPSNKVTEKGKYVELRCDPISGHTALYWYRQSLGQGPEFLIYFQGTGAADDSGLPNDRFFAVRPEGSVSTLKIQRTERGDSAVYLCASSPGRNTEAFFGQGTRLTVV.

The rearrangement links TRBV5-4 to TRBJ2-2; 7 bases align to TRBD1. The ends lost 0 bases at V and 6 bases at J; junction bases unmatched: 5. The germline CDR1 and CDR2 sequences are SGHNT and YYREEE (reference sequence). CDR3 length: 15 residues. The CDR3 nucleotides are TGTGCCAGCAGCTTGGACAGGGGTCCCCCCGGGGAGCTGTTTTTT. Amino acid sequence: CASSLDRGPPGELFF.

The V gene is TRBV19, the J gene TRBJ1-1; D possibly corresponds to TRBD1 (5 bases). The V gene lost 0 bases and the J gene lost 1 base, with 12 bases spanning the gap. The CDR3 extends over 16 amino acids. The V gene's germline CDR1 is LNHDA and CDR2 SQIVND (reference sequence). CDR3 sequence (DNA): TGTGCCAGTAGTATAGATCGATTGACAGAGAACACTGAAGCTTTCTTT. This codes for CASSIDRLTENTEAFF.

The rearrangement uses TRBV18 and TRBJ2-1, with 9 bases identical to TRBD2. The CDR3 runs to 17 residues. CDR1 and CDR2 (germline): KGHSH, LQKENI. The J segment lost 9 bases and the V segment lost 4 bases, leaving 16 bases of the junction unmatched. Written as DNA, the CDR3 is TGTGCCAGCTCACTGCTCGTGCGACTAGCGGCGCCCGGTGAGCAGTTCTTC. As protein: CASSLLVRLAAPGEQFF.

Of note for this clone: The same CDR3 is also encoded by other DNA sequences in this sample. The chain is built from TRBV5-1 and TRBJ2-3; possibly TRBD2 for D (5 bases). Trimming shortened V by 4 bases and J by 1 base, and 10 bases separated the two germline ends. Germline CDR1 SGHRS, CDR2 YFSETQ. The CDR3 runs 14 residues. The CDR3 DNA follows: TGCGCCAGCAGCCTTGGACTCGGCACAGATACGCAGTATTTT. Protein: CASSLGLGTDTQYF.

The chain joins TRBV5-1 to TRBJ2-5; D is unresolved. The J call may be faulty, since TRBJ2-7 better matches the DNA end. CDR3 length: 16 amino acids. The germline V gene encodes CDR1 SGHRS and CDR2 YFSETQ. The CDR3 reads CASSPEVRPWSYEQYF. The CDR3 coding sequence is TGCGCCAGCAGCCCGGAAGTTAGACCATGGTCCTACGAGCAGTACTTC.

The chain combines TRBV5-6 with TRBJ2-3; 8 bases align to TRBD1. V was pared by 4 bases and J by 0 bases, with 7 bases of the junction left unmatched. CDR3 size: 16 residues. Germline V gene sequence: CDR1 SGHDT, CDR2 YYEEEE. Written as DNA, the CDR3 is TGTGCCAGCAGCCCCCGAAGGACAGGGAGCACAGATACGCAGTATTTT. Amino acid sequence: CASSPRRTGSTDTQYF.

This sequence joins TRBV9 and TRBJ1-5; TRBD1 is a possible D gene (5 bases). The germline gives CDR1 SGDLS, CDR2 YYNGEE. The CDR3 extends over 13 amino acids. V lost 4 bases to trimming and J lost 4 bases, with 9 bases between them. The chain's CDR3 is CASSPDRNQPQHF. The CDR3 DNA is TGTGCCAGCAGCCCCGACAGAAATCAGCCCCAGCATTTT. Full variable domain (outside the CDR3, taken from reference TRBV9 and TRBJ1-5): DSGVTQTPKHLITATGQRVTLRCSPRSGDLSVYWYQQSLDQGLQFLIQYYNGEERAKGNILERFSAQQFPDLHSELNLSSLELGDSALYFCASSPDRNQPQHFGDGTRLSIL.

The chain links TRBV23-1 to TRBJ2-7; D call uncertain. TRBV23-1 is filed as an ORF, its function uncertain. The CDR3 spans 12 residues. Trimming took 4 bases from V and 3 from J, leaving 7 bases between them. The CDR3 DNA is TGCGCCAGCAGTCGGTGGGACTACGAGCAGTACTTC. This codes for CASSRWDYEQYF.

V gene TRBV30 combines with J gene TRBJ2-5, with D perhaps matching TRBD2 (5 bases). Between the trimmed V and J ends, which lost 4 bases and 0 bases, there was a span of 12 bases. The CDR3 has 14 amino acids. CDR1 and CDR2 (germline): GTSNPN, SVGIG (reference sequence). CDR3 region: CAWMGAWYQETQYF. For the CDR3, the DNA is TGTGCCTGGATGGGAGCTTGGTACCAAGAGACCCAGTACTTC.

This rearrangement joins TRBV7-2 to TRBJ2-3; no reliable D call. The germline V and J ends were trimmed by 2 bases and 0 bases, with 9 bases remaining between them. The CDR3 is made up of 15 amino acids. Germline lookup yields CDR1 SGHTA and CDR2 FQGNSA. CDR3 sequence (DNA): TGTGCCAGCAGCTTAAGTATTGCAAGCACAGATACGCAGTATTTT. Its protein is CASSLSIASTDTQYF.

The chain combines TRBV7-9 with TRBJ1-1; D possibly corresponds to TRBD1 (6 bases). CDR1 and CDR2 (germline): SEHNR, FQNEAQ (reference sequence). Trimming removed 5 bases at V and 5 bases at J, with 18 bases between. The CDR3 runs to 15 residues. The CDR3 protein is CASSKPNRAGTEAFF. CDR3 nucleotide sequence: TGTGCCAGCAGCAAACCCAACAGGGCCGGGACTGAAGCTTTCTTT.

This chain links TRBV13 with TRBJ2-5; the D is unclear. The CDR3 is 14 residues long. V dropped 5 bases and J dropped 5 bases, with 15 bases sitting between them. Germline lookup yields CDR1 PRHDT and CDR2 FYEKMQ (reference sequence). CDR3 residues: CASSRRHTWETQYF. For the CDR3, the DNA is TGTGCCAGCAGCAGACGACATACCTGGGAGACCCAGTACTTC.

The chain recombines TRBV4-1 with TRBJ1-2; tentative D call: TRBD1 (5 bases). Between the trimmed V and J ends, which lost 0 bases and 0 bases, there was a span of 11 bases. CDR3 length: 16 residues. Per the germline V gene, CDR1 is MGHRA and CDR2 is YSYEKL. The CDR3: CASSQEATATNYGYTF. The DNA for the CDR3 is TGCGCCAGCAGCCAAGAAGCGACAGCCACTAACTATGGCTACACCTTC.

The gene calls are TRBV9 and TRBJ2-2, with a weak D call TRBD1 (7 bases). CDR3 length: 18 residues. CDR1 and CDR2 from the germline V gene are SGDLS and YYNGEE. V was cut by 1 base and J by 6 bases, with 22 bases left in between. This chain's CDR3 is CASSVRGARLQGSGELFF. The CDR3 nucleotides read TGTGCCAGCAGCGTAAGGGGGGCCCGCCTACAGGGGTCCGGGGAGCTGTTTTTT.

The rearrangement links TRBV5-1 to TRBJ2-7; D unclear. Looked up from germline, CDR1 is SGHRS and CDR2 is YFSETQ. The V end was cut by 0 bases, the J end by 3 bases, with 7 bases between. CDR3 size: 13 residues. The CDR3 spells CASSLEQLYEQYF. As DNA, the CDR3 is TGCGCCAGCAGCTTGGAACAGCTCTACGAGCAGTACTTC.

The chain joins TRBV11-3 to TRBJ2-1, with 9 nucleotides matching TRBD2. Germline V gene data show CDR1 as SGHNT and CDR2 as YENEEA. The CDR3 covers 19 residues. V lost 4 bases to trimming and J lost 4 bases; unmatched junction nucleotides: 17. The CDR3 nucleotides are TGTGCCAGCAGCTACCCTCTGGCGGGACTAGCTCCGAGATACAATGAGCAGTTCTTC. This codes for CASSYPLAGLAPRYNEQFF.

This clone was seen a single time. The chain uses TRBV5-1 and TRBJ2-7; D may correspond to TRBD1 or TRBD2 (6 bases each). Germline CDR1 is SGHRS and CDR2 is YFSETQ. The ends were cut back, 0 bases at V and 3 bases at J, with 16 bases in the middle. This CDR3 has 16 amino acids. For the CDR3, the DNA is TGCGCCAGCAGCTTGGTCGACGGGGGCCCCGGCTACGAGCAGTACTTC. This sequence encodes CASSLVDGGPGYEQYF.